The rows below give T cell receptor beta chains drawn from one sample of a study of blood T cell repertoires in COVID-19. The repertoire was sequenced with immunoSEQ multiplex PCR; TCRdb's copy has only in-frame clones and lacks some. This sample has some 290,000 clones, with 75% to 90% found just once. Sequencing was performed on peripheral blood. The receptors originated from a man between 60 and 70 years old who had recovered from COVID-19. CDR3s include the opening cysteine and the closing phenylalanine or tryptophan. D genes are given only for firm matches. Expanded clones are given a class, and other clones once, few, many or no size at all.

CDR3 length: 11
clone size: .
J gene: TRBJ1-2
V gene: TRBV20-1
D gene: .
CDR3 DNA: TGCAGTGCTCTAGGCCTTAATGGCTACACCTTC
CDR3 protein: CSALGLNGYTF

CDR3 length: 15
clone size: .
J gene: TRBJ1-2
V gene: TRBV7-2
D gene: .
CDR3 DNA: TGTGCCAGCAGCTTAGCCTTAGGGGGGGGACCTGGCTACACCTTC
CDR3 protein: CASSLALGGGPGYTF

CDR3 length: 14
clone size: .
J gene: TRBJ1-4
V gene: TRBV19
D gene: .
CDR3 DNA: TGTGCCATGTCCCCGACAGCAGGGAACCAACCGCTGTTTTTT
CDR3 protein: CAMSPTAGNQPLFF

CDR3 length: 16
clone size: few
J gene: TRBJ1-1
V gene: TRBV30
D gene: .
CDR3 DNA: TGTGCCTGGAGACCGGATCGCGGGACGGTTAACACTGAAGCTTTCTTT
CDR3 protein: CAWRPDRGTVNTEAFF

CDR3 length: 12
clone size: .
J gene: TRBJ1-4
V gene: TRBV28
D gene: .
CDR3 DNA: TGTGCCAGCAGTTTACTGGGGGGAAAACTGTTTTTT
CDR3 protein: CASSLLGGKLFF

CDR3 length: 20
clone size: .
J gene: TRBJ2-6
V gene: TRBV4-1
D gene: TRBD1
CDR3 DNA: TGCGCCAGCAGCCAAGAGGGCGGACAGGGGGTTTACTCTGGGGCCAACGTCCTGACTTTC
CDR3 protein: CASSQEGGQGVYSGANVLTF

CDR3 length: 15
clone size: .
J gene: TRBJ2-6
V gene: TRBV10-1
D gene: .
CDR3 DNA: TGCGCCAGCAGTGAGGCCGGGAGTGGGGCCAACGTCCTGACTTTC
CDR3 protein: CASSEAGSGANVLTF

CDR3 length: 12
clone size: .
J gene: TRBJ1-1
V gene: TRBV29-1
D gene: .
CDR3 DNA: TGCAGCGTTATGACAGCGAACACTGAAGCTTTCTTT
CDR3 protein: CSVMTANTEAFF

CDR3 length: 15
clone size: .
J gene: TRBJ2-1
V gene: TRBV24-1
D gene: TRBD2
CDR3 DNA: TGTGCCACCAGTGATATGCTAGCGGGGGTGAATGAGCAGTTCTTC
CDR3 protein: CATSDMLAGVNEQFF

CDR3 length: 13
clone size: .
J gene: TRBJ1-1
V gene: TRBV7-9
D gene: .
CDR3 DNA: TGTGCCAGCAGCTCTGGGGCGAACACTGAAGCTTTCTTT
CDR3 protein: CASSSGANTEAFF

CDR3 length: 14
clone size: .
J gene: TRBJ1-1
V gene: TRBV6-5
D gene: TRBD1
CDR3 DNA: TGTGCCAGCAGCTTCAGGGGGCTGAACACTGAAGCTTTCTTT
CDR3 protein: CASSFRGLNTEAFF

CDR3 length: 15
clone size: .
J gene: TRBJ2-7
V gene: TRBV5-5
D gene: TRBD2
CDR3 DNA: TGTGCCAGCAGCTTGTGGGAGGGTTCACGCTCCGAGCAGTACTTC
CDR3 protein: CASSLWEGSRSEQYF

CDR3 length: 17
clone size: .
J gene: TRBJ1-1
V gene: TRBV5-5
D gene: .
CDR3 DNA: TGTGCCAGCAGCTTGGCTATGTCAGGAAGGATGAACACTGAAGCTTTCTTT
CDR3 protein: CASSLAMSGRMNTEAFF

CDR3 length: 15
clone size: .
J gene: TRBJ2-5
V gene: TRBV7-9
D gene: .
CDR3 DNA: TGTGCCAGCAGAGCTTACGGGGAAGTGTCAGAGACCCAGTACTTC
CDR3 protein: CASRAYGEVSETQYF

CDR3 length: 17
clone size: .
J gene: TRBJ2-3
V gene: TRBV7-3
D gene: .
CDR3 DNA: TGTGCCAGCAGCTTAGTAGGGACACTTCGTAGCACAGATACGCAGTATTTT
CDR3 protein: CASSLVGTLRSTDTQYF

CDR3 length: 16
clone size: .
J gene: TRBJ2-1
V gene: TRBV2
D gene: .
CDR3 DNA: TGTGCCAGCAGTGAAACGACAGTAAGCTCCTACAATGAGCAGTTCTTC
CDR3 protein: CASSETTVSSYNEQFF

CDR3 length: 16
clone size: .
J gene: TRBJ2-5
V gene: TRBV10-3
D gene: TRBD2
CDR3 DNA: TGTGCCATCAGGGGTGGGACTAGCGGGGACCAAGAGACCCAGTACTTC
CDR3 protein: CAIRGGTSGDQETQYF

CDR3 length: 19
clone size: .
J gene: TRBJ2-3
V gene: TRBV7-9
D gene: TRBD2
CDR3 DNA: TGTGCCAGCAGTCCAGCCGGGACTAGCGGGAGAATGAGCACAGATACGCAGTATTTT
CDR3 protein: CASSPAGTSGRMSTDTQYF

CDR3 length: 15
clone size: .
J gene: TRBJ2-5
V gene: TRBV5-1
D gene: TRBD1
CDR3 DNA: TGCGCCAGCAGCCCCGGGACAGGGGGCGAAGAGACCCAGTACTTC
CDR3 protein: CASSPGTGGEETQYF

CDR3 length: 16
clone size: .
J gene: TRBJ1-4
V gene: TRBV4-2
D gene: .
CDR3 DNA: TGTGCCAGCAGCCAAGAATGGGCAGGCACTAATGAAAAACTGTTTTTT
CDR3 protein: CASSQEWAGTNEKLFF

CDR3 length: 16
clone size: .
J gene: TRBJ2-1
V gene: TRBV7-2
D gene: TRBD2
CDR3 DNA: TGTGCCAGCAGCTTAGTTCCTAGCGGGGGTTTGAATGAGCAGTTCTTC
CDR3 protein: CASSLVPSGGLNEQFF

CDR3 length: 15
clone size: .
J gene: TRBJ1-2
V gene: TRBV28
D gene: TRBD1
CDR3 DNA: TGTGCCAGCAGTTTCTCGACAGGGGGAGTTTATGGCTACACCTTC
CDR3 protein: CASSFSTGGVYGYTF

CDR3 length: 12
clone size: .
J gene: TRBJ2-3
V gene: TRBV27
D gene: .
CDR3 DNA: TGTGCCAGCGCAGGGACTCCGCATACGCAGTATTTT
CDR3 protein: CASAGTPHTQYF

CDR3 length: 17
clone size: .
J gene: TRBJ2-7
V gene: TRBV7-6
D gene: TRBD2
CDR3 DNA: TGTGCCAGCAGCCCCTTATTAGGAGCGGGAGGCGTGACCGAGCAGTACTTC
CDR3 protein: CASSPLLGAGGVTEQYF

CDR3 length: 13
clone size: .
J gene: TRBJ2-3
V gene: TRBV6-4
D gene: .
CDR3 DNA: TGTGCCAGCAGTGAGACAGCCACAGATACGCAGTATTTT
CDR3 protein: CASSETATDTQYF

CDR3 length: 15
clone size: .
J gene: TRBJ2-1
V gene: TRBV11-2
D gene: .
CDR3 DNA: TGTGCCAGCAGCCCCCAGACAGGGAGGCACAATGAGCAGTTCTTC
CDR3 protein: CASSPQTGRHNEQFF

CDR3 length: 15
clone size: .
J gene: TRBJ1-6
V gene: TRBV6-5
D gene: TRBD1
CDR3 DNA: TGTGCCAGCAGTTACTATGGGACAGATAATTCACCCCTCCACTTT
CDR3 protein: CASSYYGTDNSPLHF

CDR3 length: 16
clone size: .
J gene: TRBJ2-1
V gene: TRBV3-1/TRBV3-2
D gene: .
CDR3 DNA: TGTGCCAGCAGCCAAGCGAGCGGAGGCTCCTACAATGAGCAGTTCTTC
CDR3 protein: CASSQASGGSYNEQFF

CDR3 length: 15
clone size: few
J gene: TRBJ2-7
V gene: TRBV5-1
D gene: TRBD2
CDR3 DNA: TGCGCCAGCAGCTTGGGGCGCGGGAGCTCCTACGAGCAGTACTTC
CDR3 protein: CASSLGRGSSYEQYF

CDR3 length: 19
clone size: once
J gene: TRBJ1-2
V gene: TRBV6-2/TRBV6-3
D gene: TRBD1
CDR3 DNA: TGTGCCAGCAGCTCTTTTAGAGCCGGGACAGGGGGCGAGAACTATGGCTACACCTTC
CDR3 protein: CASSSFRAGTGGENYGYTF

CDR3 length: 18
clone size: .
J gene: TRBJ2-5
V gene: TRBV5-1
D gene: TRBD1
CDR3 DNA: TGCGCCAGCAGCTTAGATCCACCCGGGACAGGGGGGGGAGAGACCCAGTACTTC
CDR3 protein: CASSLDPPGTGGGETQYF

CDR3 length: 12
clone size: few
J gene: TRBJ2-7
V gene: TRBV2
D gene: .
CDR3 DNA: TGTGCCAGCAGACTCGACAGGCTCGAGCAGTACTTC
CDR3 protein: CASRLDRLEQYF

CDR3 length: 14
clone size: .
J gene: TRBJ1-2
V gene: TRBV3-1/TRBV3-2
D gene: .
CDR3 DNA: TGTGCCAGCAGCCGGACGGGAGCTAACTATGGCTACACCTTC
CDR3 protein: CASSRTGANYGYTF

CDR3 length: 16
clone size: once
J gene: TRBJ2-3
V gene: TRBV5-5
D gene: TRBD2
CDR3 DNA: TGTGCCAGCAGCGGATCTAGCGGGAACCCTGCAGATACGCAGTATTTT
CDR3 protein: CASSGSSGNPADTQYF

CDR3 length: 15
clone size: .
J gene: TRBJ2-7
V gene: TRBV4-1
D gene: .
CDR3 DNA: TGCGCCAGCAGCCAAGAACAGGGACCTTTTTACGAGCAGTACTTC
CDR3 protein: CASSQEQGPFYEQYF

CDR3 length: 15
clone size: .
J gene: TRBJ1-5
V gene: TRBV6-5
D gene: TRBD1
CDR3 DNA: TGTGCCAGCAGTTACTCGGGACAGCAAAGCCAGCCCCAGCATTTT
CDR3 protein: CASSYSGQQSQPQHF

CDR3 length: 14
clone size: .
J gene: TRBJ1-1
V gene: TRBV6-5
D gene: .
CDR3 DNA: TGTGCCAGCAGGCGGACAGAACTGAACACTGAAGCTTTCTTT
CDR3 protein: CASRRTELNTEAFF

CDR3 length: 14
clone size: .
J gene: TRBJ2-1
V gene: TRBV11-2
D gene: .
CDR3 DNA: TGTGCCAGCAGCTTAGATCTCCAGCGAAATGAGCAGTTCTTC
CDR3 protein: CASSLDLQRNEQFF

CDR3 length: 14
clone size: .
J gene: TRBJ2-7
V gene: TRBV30
D gene: TRBD1
CDR3 DNA: TGTGCCTGGGAAGGGACAGGCCCTTACTACGAGCAGTACTTC
CDR3 protein: CAWEGTGPYYEQYF

CDR3 length: 14
clone size: .
J gene: TRBJ2-7
V gene: TRBV27
D gene: TRBD1
CDR3 DNA: TGTGCCAGCAGTAGCGGGACAGGGGGATACGAGCAGTACTTC
CDR3 protein: CASSSGTGGYEQYF

CDR3 length: 16
clone size: .
J gene: TRBJ1-2
V gene: TRBV6-5
D gene: TRBD1
CDR3 DNA: TGTGCCAGCAGTTTCCGGGACAGGGCTAACGGGCATGGCTACACCTTC
CDR3 protein: CASSFRDRANGHGYTF

CDR3 length: 14
clone size: .
J gene: TRBJ2-5
V gene: TRBV18
D gene: .
CDR3 DNA: TGTGCCAGCTCACCAGGACTGAGGCAAGAGACCCAGTACTTC
CDR3 protein: CASSPGLRQETQYF

CDR3 length: 17
clone size: .
J gene: TRBJ1-2
V gene: TRBV5-1
D gene: .
CDR3 DNA: TGCGCCAGCAGCCCCAGACCGGGCGGGGCGGATAACTATGGCTACACCTTC
CDR3 protein: CASSPRPGGADNYGYTF

CDR3 length: 14
clone size: .
J gene: TRBJ1-4
V gene: TRBV6-5
D gene: .
CDR3 DNA: TGTGCCAGCAGTTATAAAGGAAGGGGGTTAAAACTGTTTTTT
CDR3 protein: CASSYKGRGLKLFF

CDR3 length: 15
clone size: .
J gene: TRBJ2-3
V gene: TRBV6-4
D gene: .
CDR3 DNA: TGTGCCAGCAGCCAAGCCCTTAGCGGCACAGATACGCAGTATTTT
CDR3 protein: CASSQALSGTDTQYF

CDR3 length: 14
clone size: few
J gene: TRBJ2-2
V gene: TRBV2
D gene: TRBD1
CDR3 DNA: TGTGCCAGCAGCGAGGACAGGGGCACCGGGGAGCTGTTTTTT
CDR3 protein: CASSEDRGTGELFF

CDR3 length: 13
clone size: .
J gene: TRBJ1-2
V gene: TRBV6-5
D gene: TRBD1
CDR3 DNA: TGTGCCAGCAGTAGACAGGGGGCCGGGGGCTACACCTTC
CDR3 protein: CASSRQGAGGYTF

CDR3 length: 14
clone size: .
J gene: TRBJ2-5
V gene: TRBV18
D gene: TRBD1
CDR3 DNA: TGTGCCAGCTCACAACAGACAGGGGCAGAGACCCAGTACTTC
CDR3 protein: CASSQQTGAETQYF

CDR3 length: 12
clone size: .
J gene: TRBJ2-3
V gene: TRBV29-1
D gene: .
CDR3 DNA: TGCAGCGTTCATAAGGGGGCAGATACGCAGTATTTT
CDR3 protein: CSVHKGADTQYF

CDR3 length: 17
clone size: .
J gene: TRBJ2-4
V gene: TRBV9
D gene: TRBD1
CDR3 DNA: TGTGCCAGCAGCGGGGATCGGGGGACAGGGGGATTAAACATTCAGTACTTC
CDR3 protein: CASSGDRGTGGLNIQYF

CDR3 length: 15
clone size: .
J gene: TRBJ1-1
V gene: TRBV7-3
D gene: TRBD1
CDR3 DNA: TGTGCCAGCAGCTTAGACAGGGGAAGGAACACTGAAGCTTTCTTT
CDR3 protein: CASSLDRGRNTEAFF

CDR3 length: 15
clone size: .
J gene: TRBJ2-2
V gene: TRBV28
D gene: TRBD2
CDR3 DNA: TGTGCCAGCACCCTAGCGGGGGGGGTCACCGGGGAGCTGTTTTTT
CDR3 protein: CASTLAGGVTGELFF